This TCR beta chain was captured in a study of blood T cells in healthy people across ages. General study points: Both higher diversity and more naive CD4+ cells marked long-lived donors when set against aged donors. PBMC samples, being unsorted, prevented any conclusive comparison of naive and antigen-experienced cells. Nothing was known about donor CMV status, and this possibly confounded expanded clonotype changes.

This CDR3 comprises 15 residues. Trimming at V came to 0 bases and at J to 12 bases, leaving 8 bases not matched to a gene. Germline CDR1 and CDR2: MNHEY and SVGAGI. Each donor's blood draw was around 9.1 milliliters of peripheral blood. At least ten counts were recorded for this clonotype. Its target is unknown. A second PCR, run for about 7 to 12 cycles, used a sample-barcoded 5' primer plus a J-beta primer mix. TCRdb independently ran MiXCR on the 5' RACE reads; one entry per CDR3 protein. The sample includes approximately 810,000 distinct CDR3 sequences, 29% of them seen just once. The V and J genes are TRBV6-5 and TRBJ2-5, with 12 bases aligning to TRBD2. This receptor was obtained from a woman over 75 in good health. The specimen was blood. The CDR3 is CASSYSTSGGQLEYF. Written as DNA, the CDR3 is TGTGCCAGCAGTTACTCAACTAGCGGGGGGCAGCTTGAGTACTTC.